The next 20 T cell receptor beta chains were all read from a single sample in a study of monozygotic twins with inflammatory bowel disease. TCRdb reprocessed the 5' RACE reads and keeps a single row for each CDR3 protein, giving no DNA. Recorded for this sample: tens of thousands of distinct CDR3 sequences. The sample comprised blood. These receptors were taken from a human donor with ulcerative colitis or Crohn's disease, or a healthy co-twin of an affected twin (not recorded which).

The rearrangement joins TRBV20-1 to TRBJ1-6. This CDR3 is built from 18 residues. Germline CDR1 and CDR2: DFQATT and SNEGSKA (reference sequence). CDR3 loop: CSARAPAHGSSYNSPLHF.

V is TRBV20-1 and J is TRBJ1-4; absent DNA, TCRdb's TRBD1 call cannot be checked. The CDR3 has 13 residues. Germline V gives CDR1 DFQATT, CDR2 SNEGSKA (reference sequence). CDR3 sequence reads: CSANRGQVEKLFF.

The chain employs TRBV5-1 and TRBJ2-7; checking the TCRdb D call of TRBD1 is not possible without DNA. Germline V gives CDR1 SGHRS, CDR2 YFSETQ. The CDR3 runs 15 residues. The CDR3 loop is CASSPKGGGTYEQYF.

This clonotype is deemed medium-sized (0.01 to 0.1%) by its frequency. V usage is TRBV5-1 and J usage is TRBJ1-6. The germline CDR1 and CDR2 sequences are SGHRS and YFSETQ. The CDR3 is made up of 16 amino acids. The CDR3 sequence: CASSLAGPENNSPLHF.

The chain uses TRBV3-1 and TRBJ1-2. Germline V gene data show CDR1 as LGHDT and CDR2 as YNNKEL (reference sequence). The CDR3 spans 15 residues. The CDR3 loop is CASSQDNGVGKGYTF.

CDR3 loop: CASSWGAEQYF. The V call is TRBV12-3 or TRBV12-4, the J call TRBJ2-7; TCRdb's D gene call, TRBD2, goes unchecked for lack of DNA. The CDR3 totals 11 residues.

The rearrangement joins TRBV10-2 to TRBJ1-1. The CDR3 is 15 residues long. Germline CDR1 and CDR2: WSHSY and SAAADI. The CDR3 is CASSVQGGGNTEAFF.

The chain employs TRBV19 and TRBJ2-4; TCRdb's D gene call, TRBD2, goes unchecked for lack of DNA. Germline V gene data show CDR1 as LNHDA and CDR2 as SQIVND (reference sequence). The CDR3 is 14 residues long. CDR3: CASSKEGRANIQYF.

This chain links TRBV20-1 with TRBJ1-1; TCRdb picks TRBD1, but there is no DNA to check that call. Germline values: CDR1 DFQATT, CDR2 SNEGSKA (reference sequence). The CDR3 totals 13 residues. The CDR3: CSAQQGGDTEAFF.

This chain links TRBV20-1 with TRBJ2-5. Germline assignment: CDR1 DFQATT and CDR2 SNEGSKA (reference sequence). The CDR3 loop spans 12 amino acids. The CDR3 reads CSAIGPRETQYF.

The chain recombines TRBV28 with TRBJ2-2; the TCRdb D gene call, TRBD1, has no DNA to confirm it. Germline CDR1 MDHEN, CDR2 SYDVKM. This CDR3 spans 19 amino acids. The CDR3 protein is CASSSSRGPRGANTGELFF.

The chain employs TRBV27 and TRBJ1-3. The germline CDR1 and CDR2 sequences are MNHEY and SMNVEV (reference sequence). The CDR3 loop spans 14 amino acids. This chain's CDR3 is CASSPMGSGNTIYF.

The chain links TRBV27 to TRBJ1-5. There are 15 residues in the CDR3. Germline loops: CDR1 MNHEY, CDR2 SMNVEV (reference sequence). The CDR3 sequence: CASSLIASYNQPQHF.

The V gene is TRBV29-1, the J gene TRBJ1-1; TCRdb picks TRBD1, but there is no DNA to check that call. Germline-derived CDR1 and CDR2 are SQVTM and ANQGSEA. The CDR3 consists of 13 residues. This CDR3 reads CSAAGTGMTEAFF.

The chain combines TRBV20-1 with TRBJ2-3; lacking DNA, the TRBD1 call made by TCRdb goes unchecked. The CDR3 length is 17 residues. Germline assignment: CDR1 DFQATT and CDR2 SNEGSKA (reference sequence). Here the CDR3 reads CSAWGDRERKGTDTQYF.

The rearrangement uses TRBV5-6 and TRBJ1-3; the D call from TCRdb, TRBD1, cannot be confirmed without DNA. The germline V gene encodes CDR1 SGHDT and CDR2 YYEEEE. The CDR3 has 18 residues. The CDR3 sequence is CASSLISWGRDSGNTIYF.

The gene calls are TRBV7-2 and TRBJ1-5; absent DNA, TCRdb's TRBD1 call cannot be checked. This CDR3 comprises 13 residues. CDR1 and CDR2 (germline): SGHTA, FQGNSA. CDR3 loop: CASKGTGDQPQHF.

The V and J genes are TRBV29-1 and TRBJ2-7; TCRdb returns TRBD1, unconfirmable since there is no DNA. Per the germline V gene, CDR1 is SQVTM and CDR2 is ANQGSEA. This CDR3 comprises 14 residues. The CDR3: CSARAGTGSYEQYF.

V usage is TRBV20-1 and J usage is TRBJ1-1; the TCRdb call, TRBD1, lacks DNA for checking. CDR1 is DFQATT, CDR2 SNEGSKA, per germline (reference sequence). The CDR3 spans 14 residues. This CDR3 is CSAAQGAADTEAFF.

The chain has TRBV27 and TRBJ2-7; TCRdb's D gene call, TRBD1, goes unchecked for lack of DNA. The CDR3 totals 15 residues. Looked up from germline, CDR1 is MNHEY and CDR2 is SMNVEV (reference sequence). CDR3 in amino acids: CASSLTGRSQHEQYF.